Below are 13 T cell receptor beta chains sequenced from a single sample in a study of control samples from healthy donors and cancer patients. Assay used: immunoSEQ multiplex PCR; TCRdb lists only in-frame clones, some missing. This sample has 100,000 to 150,000 clones, with about nine tenths found just once. Input material: PBMCs. The receptors derive from a man in his fifties or sixties with head and neck cancer.

This rearrangement joins TRBV4-1 to TRBJ2-7; D possibly uses TRBD1 or TRBD2 (5 bases each). Germline CDR1 reads MGHRA; CDR2 reads YSYEKL. The CDR3 runs to 12 residues. V lost 0 bases, J lost 10 bases, and 10 bases lay in between. CDR3 region: CASSQDGGIQYF. The CDR3 nucleotides are TGCGCCAGCAGCCAAGATGGGGGAATCCAGTACTTC.

The genes are TRBV11-2 and TRBJ1-1, with 7 nucleotides matching TRBD1. The CDR3 spans 16 residues. The V segment lost 2 bases and the J segment 0 bases; nucleotides outside the gene matches: 6. Looked up from germline, CDR1 is SGHAT and CDR2 is FQNNGV. The CDR3 spells CASSLTGGQVNTEAFF. DNA of the CDR3: TGTGCCAGCAGCTTAACTGGTGGACAGGTGAACACTGAAGCTTTCTTT.

This clone has more than one count but fewer than ten. J is TRBJ1-3 and V is TRBV6-5, with D tentatively TRBD1 (5 bases). The CDR3 spans 15 residues. V lost 8 bases and J 0 bases, leaving 14 bases between the germline ends. Germline V gene data show CDR1 as MNHEY and CDR2 as SVGAGI. The CDR3 coding sequence is TGTGCCAGCCACCGCGGGGCAGCCTCTGGAAACACCATATATTTT. Amino acids: CASHRGAASGNTIYF.

V usage is TRBV19 and J usage is TRBJ2-7; TRBD2 matches at 10 bases. V trimming: 7 bases; J trimming: 4 bases; junction bases outside the gene matches: 7. Looked up from germline, CDR1 is LNHDA and CDR2 is SQIVND (reference sequence). This CDR3 is 14 amino acids long. The CDR3 DNA reads TGTGCCAGTACGTGGACTAGCGGATCTTACGAGCAGTACTTC. Translated, it gives CASTWTSGSYEQYF. Full variable domain (outside the CDR3, taken from reference TRBV19 and TRBJ2-7): DGGITQSPKYLFRKEGQNVTLSCEQNLNHDAMYWYRQDPGQGLRLIYYSQIVNDFQKGDIAEGYSVSREKKESFPLTVTSAQKNPTAFYLCASTWTSGSYEQYFGPGTRLTVT.

V and J are TRBV28 and TRBJ2-7, with D perhaps TRBD2 (5 bases). Trimming left V 7 bases short and J 6 bases short, with 16 bases between. This CDR3 region has 13 residues. CDR1 is MDHEN and CDR2 is SYDVKM in the germline V gene. The CDR3 spells CASTQRHPSEQYF. As DNA, the CDR3 is TGTGCCAGCACTCAGCGGCATCCCTCCGAGCAGTACTTC.

This chain uses TRBV24-1 with TRBJ1-2; weak D call: TRBD1 (6 bases). V lost 4 bases and J 6 bases, leaving 17 bases between the germline ends. Germline-derived CDR1 and CDR2 are KGHDR and SFDVKD. The CDR3 is 15 residues long. The CDR3 DNA reads TGTGCCACCAGTGAGGGGACACCCTATGCTGATGGCTACACCTTC. It specifies CATSEGTPYADGYTF.

The V and J genes are TRBV6-5 and TRBJ2-7, with TRBD1 matching 9 bases. Germline CDR1 and CDR2: MNHEY and SVGAGI. Losses at the gene ends were 7 bases for V and 5 bases for J; bases not matched to a gene: 9. The CDR3 has 14 residues. The chain's CDR3 is CASTPGQGPHEQYF. The CDR3 nucleotides are TGTGCCAGCACCCCGGGACAGGGTCCCCACGAGCAGTACTTC.

J is TRBJ2-1 and V is TRBV7-3, with unresolved D. This CDR3 has 14 residues. With 6 bases removed from V and 4 bases from J, the gap between germline ends came to 13 bases. Germline CDR1 SGHTA, CDR2 FQGTGA. CDR3 in amino acids: CASSFPGAYNEQFF. In nucleotides, the CDR3 is TGTGCCAGCAGTTTCCCAGGAGCATACAATGAGCAGTTCTTC.

CDR3 in DNA: TGTGCCAGCAGTCAGCGGGGGGGACTAGCGAGAACCTACGAGCAGTACTTC. Translating it yields CASSQRGGLARTYEQYF. This chain uses TRBV28 with TRBJ2-7; 10 nucleotides align to TRBD2. The V and J ends lost 5 bases and 2 bases, in that order; junction bases with no gene match: 12. Germline V lookup: CDR1 MDHEN, CDR2 SYDVKM. The CDR3 sequence is 17 residues long.

The chain has TRBV6-5 and TRBJ2-7, with a possible D match to TRBD2 (5 bases). There are 15 residues in the CDR3. V was clipped by 2 bases and J by 3 bases, with 14 bases between them. In germline, CDR1 is MNHEY, CDR2 SVGAGI. This CDR3 reads CASSYQRARGYEQYF. CDR3 bases: TGTGCCAGCAGTTACCAACGTGCCCGGGGCTACGAGCAGTACTTC.

This clone was recorded only once. The V and J genes are TRBV6-6 and TRBJ2-5, with D unclear. The germline gives CDR1 MNHNY, CDR2 SVGAGI (reference sequence). The CDR3 totals 13 residues. V was pared by 3 bases and J by 5 bases, with 10 bases between. The CDR3 loop is CASSYGISETQYF. The DNA for the CDR3 is TGTGCCAGCAGTTATGGTATCAGTGAGACCCAGTACTTC.

The gene calls are TRBV28 and TRBJ2-7; 8 bases are a match to TRBD2. After removal of 5 bases from V and 2 bases from J, the junction contained 2 bases not matched to a gene. The CDR3 is 13 amino acids. Germline V gene data show CDR1 as MDHEN and CDR2 as SYDVKM. CDR3 amino acids: CASSAGGAYEQYF. The CDR3 DNA is TGTGCCAGCAGTGCGGGGGGAGCCTACGAGCAGTACTTC.

This rearrangement joins TRBV5-1 to TRBJ2-1, with no clear D. The CDR3 has 12 amino acids. Trimming removed 4 bases at V and 7 bases at J, with 9 bases between. Per the germline V gene, CDR1 is SGHRS and CDR2 is YFSETQ. CDR3 sequence: CASSDTMNEQFF. CDR3 bases: TGCGCCAGCAGCGATACAATGAATGAGCAGTTCTTC. Full variable domain (rest looked up from reference TRBV5-1 and TRBJ2-1): KAGVTQTPRYLIKTRGQQVTLSCSPISGHRSVSWYQQTPGQGLQFLFEYFSETQRNKGNFPGRFSGRQFSNSRSEMNVSTLELGDSALYLCASSDTMNEQFFGPGTRLTVL.